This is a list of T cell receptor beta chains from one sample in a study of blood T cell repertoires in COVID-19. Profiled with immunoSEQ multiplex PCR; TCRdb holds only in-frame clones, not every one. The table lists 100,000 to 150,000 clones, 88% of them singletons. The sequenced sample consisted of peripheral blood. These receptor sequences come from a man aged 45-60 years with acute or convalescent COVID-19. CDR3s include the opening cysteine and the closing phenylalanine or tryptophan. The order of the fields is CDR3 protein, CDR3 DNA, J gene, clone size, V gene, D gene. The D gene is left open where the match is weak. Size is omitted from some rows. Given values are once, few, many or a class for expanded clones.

CDR3aa: CASSASGASTDTQYF
CDR3nt: TGTGCCAGCAGCGCGAGCGGAGCTAGCACAGATACGCAGTATTTT
j_gene: TRBJ2-3
abundance: NA
v_gene: TRBV7-6
d_gene: NA

CDR3aa: CASSPLDRVYAFF
CDR3nt: TGTGCCAGCAGTCCACTCGACAGGGTATATGCTTTCTTT
j_gene: TRBJ1-1
abundance: NA
v_gene: TRBV12-3/TRBV12-4
d_gene: TRBD1

CDR3aa: CASSQRVGAVEQYF
CDR3nt: TGTGCCAGCAGCCAACGGGTAGGGGCGGTCGAGCAGTACTTC
j_gene: TRBJ2-7
abundance: NA
v_gene: TRBV3-1/TRBV3-2
d_gene: NA

CDR3aa: CASSQVRNYGYTF
CDR3nt: TGTGCCAGCAGCCAAGTTCGGAACTATGGCTACACCTTC
j_gene: TRBJ1-2
abundance: NA
v_gene: TRBV14
d_gene: NA

CDR3aa: CAWSVRLAGALGAGELFF
CDR3nt: TGTGCCTGGTCGGTGAGACTAGCGGGAGCTCTCGGCGCCGGGGAGCTGTTTTTT
j_gene: TRBJ2-2
abundance: NA
v_gene: TRBV30
d_gene: TRBD2

CDR3aa: CASSERAGGVGELFF
CDR3nt: TGTGCCAGCAGTGAAAGAGCGGGAGGGGTCGGGGAGCTGTTTTTT
j_gene: TRBJ2-2
abundance: few
v_gene: TRBV2
d_gene: TRBD2

CDR3aa: CASSQGTSNEKLFF
CDR3nt: TGTGCCAGCAGCCAAGGGACAAGTAATGAAAAACTGTTTTTT
j_gene: TRBJ1-4
abundance: NA
v_gene: TRBV3-1/TRBV3-2
d_gene: NA

CDR3aa: CATSDRRGLQETQYF
CDR3nt: TGTGCCACCAGTGATCGCAGGGGCCTCCAAGAGACCCAGTACTTC
j_gene: TRBJ2-5
abundance: NA
v_gene: TRBV24-1
d_gene: NA

CDR3aa: CASSHRREGLETQYF
CDR3nt: TGCGCCAGCAGCCATAGGAGGGAGGGCCTGGAGACCCAGTACTTC
j_gene: TRBJ2-5
abundance: NA
v_gene: TRBV4-3
d_gene: TRBD2

CDR3aa: CASSQARSGSTEQYF
CDR3nt: TGTGCCAGCAGCCAAGCCAGGAGCGGGAGCACCGAGCAGTACTTC
j_gene: TRBJ2-7
abundance: NA
v_gene: TRBV3-1/TRBV3-2
d_gene: TRBD2

CDR3aa: CASRLQGGADTEAFF
CDR3nt: TGTGCCAGCAGATTGCAGGGTGGGGCAGACACTGAAGCTTTCTTT
j_gene: TRBJ1-1
abundance: NA
v_gene: TRBV5-6
d_gene: NA

CDR3aa: CASSPTGGMGLDSPLHF
CDR3nt: TGTGCCAGCTCACCAACAGGGGGCATGGGTCTTGATTCACCCCTCCACTTT
j_gene: TRBJ1-6
abundance: NA
v_gene: TRBV18
d_gene: TRBD1

CDR3aa: CASSINTNYGYTF
CDR3nt: TGTGCCAGTAGTATTAACACGAACTATGGCTACACCTTC
j_gene: TRBJ1-2
abundance: NA
v_gene: TRBV19
d_gene: NA

CDR3aa: CASSSREGGYTF
CDR3nt: TGTGCCAGCAGCTCCCGGGAGGGTGGCTACACCTTC
j_gene: TRBJ1-2
abundance: NA
v_gene: TRBV5-8
d_gene: NA

CDR3aa: CASLLNEKLFF
CDR3nt: TGTGCCAGCCTTTTGAATGAAAAACTGTTTTTT
j_gene: TRBJ1-4
abundance: NA
v_gene: TRBV19
d_gene: NA

CDR3aa: CASSLRAGAGGTEAFF
CDR3nt: TGTGCCAGCAGCTTGCGTGCAGGGGCAGGGGGGACTGAAGCTTTCTTT
j_gene: TRBJ1-1
abundance: NA
v_gene: TRBV5-6
d_gene: TRBD1

CDR3aa: CASSEAGSRGREAFF
CDR3nt: TGTGCCAGCAGTGAAGCAGGGTCGAGAGGGCGCGAAGCTTTCTTT
j_gene: TRBJ1-1
abundance: once
v_gene: TRBV6-1
d_gene: NA

CDR3aa: CASRPGLAASQETQYF
CDR3nt: TGTGCCAGTAGGCCGGGACTAGCGGCCTCCCAAGAGACCCAGTACTTC
j_gene: TRBJ2-5
abundance: NA
v_gene: TRBV19
d_gene: TRBD2

CDR3aa: CARLAGGRKTQYF
CDR3nt: TGTGCCCGACTAGCGGGAGGGAGGAAGACCCAGTACTTC
j_gene: TRBJ2-5
abundance: NA
v_gene: TRBV30
d_gene: TRBD2

CDR3aa: CASSSEAGLPQHF
CDR3nt: TGTGCCAGCAGCTCGGAGGCAGGTCTGCCCCAGCATTTT
j_gene: TRBJ1-5
abundance: once
v_gene: TRBV7-2
d_gene: NA

CDR3aa: CASKTSTYNEQFF
CDR3nt: TGTGCCAGTAAGACTAGTACCTACAATGAGCAGTTCTTC
j_gene: TRBJ2-1
abundance: NA
v_gene: TRBV19
d_gene: NA

CDR3aa: CASSFGQGITNSPLHF
CDR3nt: TGTGCCAGCAGCTTCGGACAGGGGATTACTAATTCACCCCTCCACTTT
j_gene: TRBJ1-6
abundance: NA
v_gene: TRBV5-6
d_gene: TRBD1

CDR3aa: CASSELSTSGRGNEQFF
CDR3nt: TGTGCCAGCAGCGAACTTTCGACTAGCGGGAGGGGTAATGAGCAGTTCTTC
j_gene: TRBJ2-1
abundance: once
v_gene: TRBV14
d_gene: TRBD2

CDR3aa: CASSPWTSGNTYEQYF
CDR3nt: TGTGCCAGCAGCCCTTGGACTAGCGGGAACACCTACGAGCAGTACTTC
j_gene: TRBJ2-7
abundance: NA
v_gene: TRBV11-3
d_gene: TRBD2

CDR3aa: CASRGNLETQYF
CDR3nt: TGTGCCAGCCGCGGGAACTTGGAGACCCAGTACTTC
j_gene: TRBJ2-5
abundance: NA
v_gene: TRBV25-1
d_gene: NA

CDR3aa: CASSVAVGQGNTEAFF
CDR3nt: TGTGCCAGCAGCGTAGCTGTCGGACAGGGTAATACTGAAGCTTTCTTT
j_gene: TRBJ1-1
abundance: NA
v_gene: TRBV9
d_gene: TRBD1

CDR3aa: CASSNREEFEETQYF
CDR3nt: TGTGCCAGCAGCAACCGGGAAGAGTTTGAGGAGACCCAGTACTTC
j_gene: TRBJ2-5
abundance: NA
v_gene: TRBV5-6
d_gene: NA

CDR3aa: CASSWAGQGDTEAFF
CDR3nt: TGCGCCAGCAGCTGGGCTGGACAGGGTGACACTGAAGCTTTCTTT
j_gene: TRBJ1-1
abundance: once
v_gene: TRBV5-1
d_gene: TRBD1

CDR3aa: CASSISVPRELFF
CDR3nt: TGTGCCAGTAGTATATCGGTACCCCGGGAGCTGTTTTTT
j_gene: TRBJ2-2
abundance: NA
v_gene: TRBV19
d_gene: NA

CDR3aa: CASSLGGGFIPYGYTF
CDR3nt: TGTGCCAGCAGCTTAGGAGGGGGCTTTATCCCCTATGGCTACACCTTC
j_gene: TRBJ1-2
abundance: NA
v_gene: TRBV7-2
d_gene: TRBD1

CDR3aa: CASSLGASGLLYNEQFF
CDR3nt: TGTGCCAGCAGCTTAGGGGCTAGCGGGTTACTTTACAATGAGCAGTTCTTC
j_gene: TRBJ2-1
abundance: NA
v_gene: TRBV11-3
d_gene: TRBD2

CDR3aa: CASSYVTAPGLAGGYQETQYF
CDR3nt: TGTGCCAGCAGTTACGTGACAGCCCCGGGACTAGCGGGAGGCTACCAAGAGACCCAGTACTTC
j_gene: TRBJ2-5
abundance: once
v_gene: TRBV6-2/TRBV6-3
d_gene: TRBD2

CDR3aa: CASSLGLAADTQYF
CDR3nt: TGTGCCAGCAGCTTAGGGCTAGCGGCAGATACGCAGTATTTT
j_gene: TRBJ2-3
abundance: NA
v_gene: TRBV11-3
d_gene: TRBD2

CDR3aa: CASSSFRGVSSYEQYF
CDR3nt: TGTGCCAGCAGCTCGTTCAGGGGGGTGAGCTCCTACGAGCAGTACTTC
j_gene: TRBJ2-7
abundance: NA
v_gene: TRBV7-9
d_gene: NA

CDR3aa: CASSSGQGNYEQYF
CDR3nt: TGTGCCAGCAGCTCTGGACAGGGAAACTACGAGCAGTACTTC
j_gene: TRBJ2-7
abundance: NA
v_gene: TRBV5-4
d_gene: TRBD1

CDR3aa: CASSPTQGWSYEQYF
CDR3nt: TGTGCCAGCAGCCCAACACAGGGATGGTCCTACGAGCAGTACTTC
j_gene: TRBJ2-7
abundance: NA
v_gene: TRBV3-1/TRBV3-2
d_gene: NA

CDR3aa: CASSSPDRAATEAFF
CDR3nt: TGTGCCAGCAGCTCCCCGGACAGGGCGGCCACTGAAGCTTTCTTT
j_gene: TRBJ1-1
abundance: NA
v_gene: TRBV5-4
d_gene: TRBD1

CDR3aa: CASSPRGLAGSKGLNEQFF
CDR3nt: TGTGCCAGTAGTCCCAGGGGACTAGCGGGATCAAAAGGTTTGAATGAGCAGTTCTTC
j_gene: TRBJ2-1
abundance: NA
v_gene: TRBV19
d_gene: TRBD2

CDR3aa: CASSLARVTSPQHF
CDR3nt: TGTGCCAGCAGCTTGGCCAGGGTGACTTCGCCCCAGCATTTT
j_gene: TRBJ1-5
abundance: NA
v_gene: TRBV5-6
d_gene: NA

CDR3aa: CASGTRVGEQYF
CDR3nt: TGTGCTAGTGGGACCAGGGTGGGCGAGCAGTACTTC
j_gene: TRBJ2-7
abundance: NA
v_gene: TRBV12-5
d_gene: NA

CDR3aa: CASSSPPGRQINTEAFF
CDR3nt: TGTGCCAGCAGCTCCCCCCCTGGACGACAGATAAACACTGAAGCTTTCTTT
j_gene: TRBJ1-1
abundance: NA
v_gene: TRBV11-2
d_gene: NA

CDR3aa: CASLTVYGYTF
CDR3nt: TGTGCCAGTCTGACTGTTTATGGCTACACCTTC
j_gene: TRBJ1-2
abundance: few
v_gene: TRBV19
d_gene: NA

CDR3aa: CASSSGVVDGYTF
CDR3nt: TGTGCCAGCAGCAGTGGAGTTGTAGATGGCTACACCTTC
j_gene: TRBJ1-2
abundance: NA
v_gene: TRBV11-3
d_gene: NA

CDR3aa: CASSAGTGSYGYTF
CDR3nt: TGTGCCAGCAGCGCGGGGACAGGTTCATATGGCTACACCTTC
j_gene: TRBJ1-2
abundance: NA
v_gene: TRBV9
d_gene: TRBD1

CDR3aa: CASSFGLAGVYEQYF
CDR3nt: TGTGCCAGCAGCTTCGGACTAGCGGGAGTCTACGAGCAGTACTTC
j_gene: TRBJ2-7
abundance: NA
v_gene: TRBV7-6
d_gene: TRBD2

CDR3aa: CASSLVGAVTDTQYF
CDR3nt: TGTGCCAGCAGCTTAGTGGGGGCGGTCACAGATACGCAGTATTTT
j_gene: TRBJ2-3
abundance: NA
v_gene: TRBV7-2
d_gene: NA

CDR3aa: CASSSWASNQPQHF
CDR3nt: TGTGCCAGCAGCAGCTGGGCTAGCAATCAGCCCCAGCATTTT
j_gene: TRBJ1-5
abundance: few
v_gene: TRBV5-6
d_gene: NA

CDR3aa: CARSLRTTDTGGIQYF
CDR3nt: TGTGCCAGAAGCCTCCGTACTACAGATACGGGGGGAATTCAGTACTTC
j_gene: TRBJ2-4
abundance: NA
v_gene: TRBV5-3
d_gene: TRBD2